This T cell receptor (beta chain) originates from a study of T cell changes during pregnancy in multiple sclerosis. Method: immunoSEQ multiplex PCR; TCRdb's copy keeps in-frame clones and lacks some. Of about 60,000 clones in the sample, about 90% were seen once. This CDR3 comprises 15 residues. V trimming: 1 base; J trimming: 9 bases; junction bases outside the gene matches: 6. Germline V gives CDR1 SGHDN, CDR2 FVKESK. The source is a female donor in good health, enrolled as a control in a pregnancy study. Here the sequenced sample was peripheral blood, taken in the third trimester of pregnancy. The chain uses TRBV14 and TRBJ1-6, with TRBD1 identical over 7 bases. The CDR3 DNA follows: TGTGCCAGCAGCCAAGTAACAGGGGTTGCTTCACCCCTCCACTTT. This sequence encodes CASSQVTGVASPLHF.